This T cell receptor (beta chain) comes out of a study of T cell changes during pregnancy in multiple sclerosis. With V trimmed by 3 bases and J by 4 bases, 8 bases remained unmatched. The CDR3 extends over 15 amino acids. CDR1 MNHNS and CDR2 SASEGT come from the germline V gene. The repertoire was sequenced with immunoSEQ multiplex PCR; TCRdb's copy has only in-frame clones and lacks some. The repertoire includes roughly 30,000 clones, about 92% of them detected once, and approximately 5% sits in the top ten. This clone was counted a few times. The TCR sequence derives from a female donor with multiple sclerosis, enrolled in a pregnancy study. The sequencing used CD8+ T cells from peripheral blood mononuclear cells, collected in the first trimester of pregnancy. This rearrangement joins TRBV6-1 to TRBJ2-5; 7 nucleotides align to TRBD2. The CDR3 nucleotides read TGTGCCAGCAGTGAGGCAGCGGGGACTGCAGAGACCCAGTACTTC. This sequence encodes CASSEAAGTAETQYF.